The 30 T cell receptor beta chains in this list originate from one sample, sequenced in a study of cytomegalovirus exposure and HLA in healthy donors. Primers included in the PCR were 60 Vbeta and 13 Jbeta primers. The data were produced by immunoSEQ multiplex PCR, yet TCRdb's version contains in-frame clones alone and is incomplete. This table holds 150,000 to 200,000 clones, about three quarters found once. Sequenced: PBMCs. The source of these receptors is a man aged 45-65 years in good health and CMV-seropositive.

This CDR3 is CASSLIGGPSGTGELFF. The CDR3, as DNA: TGTGCCAGCAGCTTGATAGGGGGCCCCTCGGGCACCGGGGAGCTGTTTTTT. The chain is built from TRBV7-3 and TRBJ2-2, with 7 bases matching TRBD1. The CDR3 extends over 17 amino acids. Looked up from germline, CDR1 is SGHTA and CDR2 is FQGTGA. V gave up 3 bases and J gave up 4 bases; unmatched junction bases: 11.

V is TRBV6-5 and J is TRBJ2-7, with TRBD1 matching over 7 bases. The germline V gene encodes CDR1 MNHEY and CDR2 SVGAGI. V was clipped by 9 bases and J by 6 bases; unmatched bases: 8. The CDR3 totals 12 residues. The chain's CDR3 is CASRQGITEQYF. In DNA form, the CDR3 reads TGTGCCAGTCGACAGGGAATCACCGAGCAGTACTTC.

The chain recombines TRBV7-9 with TRBJ1-4; 11 positions match TRBD1. V lost 5 bases and J lost 4; bases outside the gene matches: 9. CDR1 and CDR2 from the germline V gene are SEHNR and FQNEAQ (reference sequence). The CDR3 spans 17 residues. CDR3 sequence (DNA): TGTGCCAGCAGCCCTGGGACAGGGGGAGGCGGTAATGAAAAACTGTTTTTT. Its protein product is CASSPGTGGGGNEKLFF. Based on the CDR3 plus reference TRBV7-9 and TRBJ1-4, the full variable domain is DTGVSQNPRHKITKRGQNVTFRCDPISEHNRLYWYRQTLGQGPEFLTYFQNEAQLEKSRLLSDRFSAERPKGSFSTLEIQRTEQGDSAMYLCASSPGTGGGGNEKLFFGSGTQLSVL.

This chain connects TRBV7-2 to TRBJ1-5, with a possible D match to TRBD1 (6 bases). The V gene lost 6 bases and the J gene lost 1 base, with 7 bases spanning the gap. Per germline, CDR1 SGHTA and CDR2 FQGNSA. This CDR3 comprises 13 residues. The CDR3 coding sequence is TGTGCCAGCAGTGGACAGAGCAATCAGCCCCAGCATTTT. This sequence encodes CASSGQSNQPQHF. The entire variable domain, with the rest obtained from reference TRBV7-2 and TRBJ1-5, is as follows: GAGVSQSPSNKVTEKGKDVELRCDPISGHTALYWYRQSLGQGLEFLIYFQGNSAPDKSGLPSDRFSAERTGGSVSTLTIQRTQQEDSAVYLCASSGQSNQPQHFGDGTRLSIL.

For the CDR3, the DNA is TGCAGCGTTGGGGGAGGGGAGGGGAATCAGCCCCAGCATTTT. The encoded protein is CSVGGGEGNQPQHF. This chain joins TRBV29-1 and TRBJ1-5, with D possibly TRBD1 on 5 matching bases. Germline-derived CDR1 and CDR2 are SQVTM and ANQGSEA. The CDR3 totals 14 residues. With 4 bases removed from V and 4 bases from J, the gap between germline ends came to 14 bases.

The gene calls are TRBV18 and TRBJ2-1; 7 bases line up with TRBD1. The V and J ends lost 4 bases and 1 base, in that order; junction bases with no gene match: 10. The germline V gene has CDR1 KGHSH and CDR2 LQKENI. The CDR3 spans 17 residues. Here the CDR3 reads CASSQFFRDSSYNEQFF. In DNA form, the CDR3 reads TGTGCCAGCTCACAATTCTTTCGGGACAGTTCCTACAATGAGCAGTTCTTC.

This clone was counted between two and nine times. The rearrangement uses TRBV7-2 and TRBJ1-1; 8 nucleotides line up with TRBD1. The V gene's germline CDR1 is SGHTA and CDR2 FQGNSA. The length of the CDR3 is 12 residues. V shed 5 bases and J 10 bases; nucleotides not matched to a gene: 6. The CDR3 sequence: CASSQRTGRAFF. For the CDR3, the DNA is TGTGCCAGCAGCCAAAGGACAGGGAGAGCTTTCTTT.

This sequence joins TRBV5-1 and TRBJ1-6, with a possible D match to TRBD1 (6 bases). Trimming cost V 4 bases and J 7 bases, with 21 bases left between them. The CDR3 spans 17 residues. The germline gives CDR1 SGHRS, CDR2 YFSETQ. The CDR3 here is CASSGERQGFINSPLHF. The CDR3 nucleotides read TGCGCCAGCAGCGGCGAGCGGCAGGGGTTTATAAATTCACCCCTCCACTTT.

The chain carries TRBV5-1 and TRBJ1-3, with TRBD1 matching over 9 bases. This CDR3 region has 15 residues. J was trimmed by 5 bases and V by 3 bases; bases with no gene match: 6. Germline loops: CDR1 SGHRS, CDR2 YFSETQ. CDR3 protein: CASSSAGTGRNTIYF. The DNA of the CDR3 is TGCGCCAGCAGCTCGGCCGGGACAGGGAGAAACACCATATATTTT.

The genes are TRBV5-4 and TRBJ2-3, with 8 bases lining up with TRBD2. CDR3 length: 16 amino acids. From germline, CDR1 is SGHNT and CDR2 YYREEE (reference sequence). V was pared by 4 bases and J by 3 bases, with 10 bases of the junction left unmatched. This chain's CDR3 is CASSLAGGGLTDTQYF. The CDR3 nucleotides are TGTGCCAGCAGCCTGGCGGGGGGCGGATTAACAGATACGCAGTATTTT.

The chain recombines TRBV6-4 with TRBJ2-2; D call uncertain. V lost 6 bases to trimming and J lost 3 bases, with 11 bases between them. The germline CDR1 and CDR2 sequences are MRHNA and SNTAGT. The CDR3 spans 14 residues. CDR3 sequence: CASRSLFHTGELFF. DNA for the CDR3: TGTGCCAGCAGATCCCTTTTCCACACCGGGGAGCTGTTTTTT.

The chain is built from TRBV18 and TRBJ1-6, with 11 nucleotides matching TRBD1. The junction had 4 bases not matched to a gene; V was cut back by 3 bases and J by 15 bases. The CDR3 has 13 amino acids. The germline gives CDR1 KGHSH, CDR2 LQKENI. CDR3 amino acids: CASSPQDRGLLHF. The CDR3 coding sequence is TGTGCCAGCTCACCCCAGGACAGGGGGCTCCTCCACTTT.

The chain employs TRBV7-9 and TRBJ2-1; TRBD2 matches at 8 bases. This CDR3 region has 16 residues. Germline CDR1 SEHNR, CDR2 FQNEAQ (reference sequence). V was clipped by 11 bases and J by 1 base; unmatched bases: 13. The CDR3 nucleotides are TGTGCCGCCCAACGGGAGGGGCGGGGGTCCTACAATGAGCAGTTCTTC. Protein sequence: CAAQREGRGSYNEQFF.

The chain joins TRBV14 to TRBJ2-5; D remains unclear. The V gene lost 0 bases and the J gene lost 11 bases, with 13 bases spanning the gap. There are 13 residues in the CDR3. Looked up from germline, CDR1 is SGHDN and CDR2 is FVKESK. CDR3 amino acids: CASSQDSAVAQYF. In DNA, the CDR3 is TGTGCCAGCAGCCAAGATTCCGCGGTTGCGCAGTACTTC.

The rearrangement links TRBV5-8 to TRBJ1-3; 9 bases align to TRBD1. The germline V gene has CDR1 SGHTS and CDR2 YDEGEE. This CDR3 is 15 amino acids long. The junction had 5 bases not matched to a gene; V was cut back by 7 bases and J by 0 bases. CDR3 in DNA: TGTGCCAGCGCACAGGGGGCTATCTCTGGAAACACCATATATTTT. As protein: CASAQGAISGNTIYF.

This clone showed up just once. The CDR3 loop is CASSYRLAGWYGFNYGYTF. In DNA form, the CDR3 reads TGTGCCAGCAGCTACCGTTTGGCCGGGTGGTACGGTTTCAACTATGGCTACACCTTC. The chain employs TRBV7-2 and TRBJ1-2; no clear D gene. Trimming shortened V by 4 bases and J by 2 bases, and 26 bases separated the two germline ends. The CDR3 spans 19 residues. From germline, CDR1 is SGHTA and CDR2 FQGNSA.

The chain couples TRBV6-6 to TRBJ2-5; weak D call: TRBD1 (6 bases). This CDR3 comprises 14 residues. Germline lookup yields CDR1 MNHNY and CDR2 SVGAGI (reference sequence). The V end was cut by 5 bases, the J end by 1 base, with 11 bases between. Written as DNA, the CDR3 is TGTGCCAGCAGTCCGGGACAACGCCAAGAGACCCAGTACTTC. Translation gives CASSPGQRQETQYF.

The chain has TRBV6-5 and TRBJ1-4, with D hard to call. V was cut by 6 bases and J by 5 bases, with 4 bases left in between. The CDR3 spans 11 residues. The germline V gene encodes CDR1 MNHEY and CDR2 SVGAGI. In DNA form, the CDR3 reads TGTGCCAGCAGAGAGAATGAAAAACTGTTTTTT. It encodes CASRENEKLFF.

This clone was seen more than once but under ten times. CDR3 sequence: CASSLTGDHELGYTF. The DNA for the CDR3 is TGTGCCAGCAGCTTGACAGGGGATCATGAACTAGGCTACACCTTC. This sequence joins TRBV7-9 and TRBJ1-2, with 8 bases matching TRBD1. The germline CDR1 and CDR2 sequences are SEHNR and FQNEAQ (reference sequence). Germline trimming cut 3 bases from V and 8 bases from J; bases unmatched to any gene: 11. The CDR3 spans 15 residues.

The J gene is TRBJ2-3, the V gene TRBV10-1; TRBD2 matches at 10 bases. The CDR3 sequence is 17 residues long. The germline CDR1 and CDR2 sequences are WNHNN and SYGVQD (reference sequence). After removal of 2 bases from V and 1 base from J, the junction contained 6 bases not matched to a gene. The CDR3 region has the DNA TGCGCCAGCAGTGAGATCGGACTAGCGGCCGGCACAGATACGCAGTATTTT. It codes for CASSEIGLAAGTDTQYF.

The V gene is TRBV6-1, the J gene TRBJ1-1, with 11 positions matching TRBD1. V shed 4 bases and J 5 bases; nucleotides not matched to a gene: 3. Germline CDR1 and CDR2: MNHNS and SASEGT. The CDR3 covers 14 residues. This chain's CDR3 is CASSARDRGTEAFF. The CDR3 nucleotides read TGTGCCAGCAGTGCCCGGGACAGGGGGACTGAAGCTTTCTTT.

This clone was seen just once. The chain links TRBV5-1 to TRBJ2-5; weak D call: TRBD1 (6 bases). The germline V gene has CDR1 SGHRS and CDR2 YFSETQ. The CDR3 has 13 residues. Trimming removed 4 bases from V and 2 bases from J, with 9 bases in between. CDR3 DNA: TGCGCCAGCAGCCCGGACAGACAAGAGACCCAGTACTTC. As protein: CASSPDRQETQYF.

This chain joins TRBV4-1 and TRBJ2-5; TRBD2 aligns across 9 bases. The length of the CDR3 is 17 residues. Per the germline V gene, CDR1 is MGHRA and CDR2 is YSYEKL. V lost 4 bases and J lost 5; bases outside the gene matches: 14. Here the CDR3 DNA reads TGCGCCAGCAGCCCCGCGACCAGCGGGGGGTGGGCGGAGACCCAGTACTTC. Translating it yields CASSPATSGGWAETQYF.

V is TRBV18 and J is TRBJ2-7, with D perhaps TRBD2 (5 bases). V lost 3 bases, J lost 7 bases, and 10 bases lay in between. CDR1 is KGHSH, CDR2 LQKENI, per germline. The CDR3 has 12 amino acids. The CDR3 spells CASSPPSREQYF. CDR3 nucleotide sequence: TGTGCCAGCTCACCTCCTAGCAGGGAGCAGTACTTC.

The J gene is TRBJ1-2, the V gene TRBV11-2; a weak D match, TRBD1 (6 bases). Germline CDR1 reads SGHAT; CDR2 reads FQNNGV. Trimming removed 6 bases at V and 4 bases at J, with 9 bases between. CDR3 size: 12 residues. CDR3 DNA sequence: TGTGCCAGCAGTTCACAGGGCTATGGCTACACCTTC. This translates into CASSSQGYGYTF.

The chain is built from TRBV19 and TRBJ2-1, with TRBD1 as a possible D gene (5 bases). From germline, CDR1 is LNHDA and CDR2 SQIVND (reference sequence). The CDR3 covers 17 residues. Trimming shortened V by 7 bases and J by 0 bases, and 19 bases separated the two germline ends. The CDR3 bases are TGTGCCAGTACCATTTCCCAGGGTGGTAGCTCCTACAATGAGCAGTTCTTC. Encoded protein: CASTISQGGSSYNEQFF. Based on the CDR3 plus reference TRBV19 and TRBJ2-1, the full variable domain is DGGITQSPKYLFRKEGQNVTLSCEQNLNHDAMYWYRQDPGQGLRLIYYSQIVNDFQKGDIAEGYSVSREKKESFPLTVTSAQKNPTAFYLCASTISQGGSSYNEQFFGPGTRLTVL.

The chain links TRBV28 to TRBJ2-7; weak D call: TRBD1 (5 bases). This CDR3 is 18 amino acids long. The germline V and J ends were trimmed by 2 bases and 0 bases, with 20 bases remaining between them. Looked up from germline, CDR1 is MDHEN and CDR2 is SYDVKM. In DNA, the CDR3 is TGTGCCAGCAGTTTAGTTTTCGGTGGTCAGGGTAACTCCTACGAGCAGTACTTC. Amino acids: CASSLVFGGQGNSYEQYF.

V is TRBV6-5 and J is TRBJ1-5; TRBD1 might be the D (6 bases). The CDR3 is 14 amino acids. Germline V gene lookup returns CDR1 MNHEY and CDR2 SVGAGI. V lost 4 bases, J lost 4 bases, and 11 bases lay in between. Here the CDR3 DNA reads TGTGCCAGCAGTTTTGACAGGAATAATCAGCCCCAGCATTTT. Translating gives CASSFDRNNQPQHF.

This rearrangement joins TRBV6-1 to TRBJ2-2; 10 nucleotides match TRBD1. V gave up 6 bases and J gave up 5 bases; unmatched junction bases: 6. CDR1 MNHNS and CDR2 SASEGT come from the germline V gene. The CDR3 length is 15 residues. The CDR3 nucleotides are TGTGCCAGCAGAATACCGGGACAGGGGACCGGGGAGCTGTTTTTT. Its translation: CASRIPGQGTGELFF.

This chain joins TRBV7-2 and TRBJ2-7, with a tentative D call TRBD2 (5 bases). Per germline, CDR1 SGHTA and CDR2 FQGNSA. The CDR3 length is 14 residues. V was trimmed by 5 bases and J by 4 bases, leaving 15 bases between them. The CDR3 sequence is CASSPRTDLYEQYF. In nucleotides, the CDR3 is TGTGCCAGCAGCCCCAGGACGGACTTGTACGAGCAGTACTTC.